This TCR beta chain was recorded in a study of spatial heterogeneity in lung cancer (dated by TCRdb to between 2018 and 2020). With respect to the entire study: More beta-chain than alpha-chain transcripts were consistently detected, likely reflecting higher beta-chain transcript abundance. In the raw uncorrected reads, each unique combination of TCR and UMI appeared more than ten times on average. In non-small cell lung cancer, the study made a quantitative comparison of TCR alpha and beta repertoires among multiple tumor regions, matched nontumor lung and blood. The study linked features of the TCR repertoire to counts of nonsynonymous mutations, which were determined by whole-exome sequencing of tumor tissue. At surgery, over 200 tumor regions, fewer than 85 matched nontumor lung samples and 56 PBMC samples were TCR-sequenced for both alpha and beta chains. Broader findings and caveats from the paper: Additional single-cell paired TCR alpha and beta sequencing was considered necessary to confirm, at a functional level, the hypothesis that regional TCRs recognize regional mutations.

In the paper's terms, the time point label means: sample taken at primary tumor resection. The donors were 65 to 85 patients from the lung TRACERx cohort who had early-stage, untreated non-small cell lung cancer. Without any cell sorting, TCR sequencing was performed on whole RNA extracted either from tumor and nontumor lung tissue or from cryopreserved PBMC samples. A patient was chosen for TCR sequencing only when enough RNA was available from at least two tumor regions. Before being selected, tumor and adjacent nontumor lung specimens were reviewed by a lung pathologist. For CDR1 and CDR2, the germline V gene lists SNHLY and FYNNEI. Between the V and J ends, shortened by 1 base and 0 bases respectively, the junction contains 8 bases. Including cysteine and phenylalanine, the CDR3 has 15 amino acids. Only CDR3 DNA is held: 45 bases, read in frame from base 1. Receptors were amplified or captured by 5' RACE. TCRdb records NextSeq 500 as the sequencer. In the TCR library protocol, a unique molecular identifier was attached to each TCR cDNA molecule so that PCR and sequencing errors could be corrected. Per the authors' processing: TCR identification, UMI-based error correction and CDR3 extraction were performed with Decombinator tools. Expanded TCRs were defined as those above a frequency of 2 per 1,000, corresponding to the top 1% of the tumor frequency distribution. Renyi diversity was computed with the R vegan package after each repertoire had been subsampled 100 times to 5,000 TCRs. CDR3 similarity networks were constructed using string-kernel similarity of amino acid triplets, with links drawn between CDR3s whose pairwise similarity was above 0.82. The public reads were run again by TCRdb, first through fastp at Q25 and then through MiXCR, and only productive beta chains were kept. Each CDR3 protein appears once, grouped with its most common genes and DNA. These V and J calls derive from TCRdb rather than the authors' analysis. In all, the sample holds about 39,000 distinct CDR3 sequences, and 3.1% of those were seen once. About 37% of the sample belongs to the ten largest clones.

This clonotype was detected only a few times. The target of this receptor is not known. No base quality values were provided; no much bigger clone lies one nucleotide off. The chain couples TRBV2 to TRBJ2-3, with the D gene too uncertain to name. The material was normal lung tissue next to the tumor, obtained at surgery. The sequence came from a male donor with early-stage non-small cell lung cancer. DNA sequence: TGTGCCAGCAGTGAAGGGTACTCTAGCACAGATACGCAGTATTTT. The encoded protein is CASSEGYSSTDTQYF.